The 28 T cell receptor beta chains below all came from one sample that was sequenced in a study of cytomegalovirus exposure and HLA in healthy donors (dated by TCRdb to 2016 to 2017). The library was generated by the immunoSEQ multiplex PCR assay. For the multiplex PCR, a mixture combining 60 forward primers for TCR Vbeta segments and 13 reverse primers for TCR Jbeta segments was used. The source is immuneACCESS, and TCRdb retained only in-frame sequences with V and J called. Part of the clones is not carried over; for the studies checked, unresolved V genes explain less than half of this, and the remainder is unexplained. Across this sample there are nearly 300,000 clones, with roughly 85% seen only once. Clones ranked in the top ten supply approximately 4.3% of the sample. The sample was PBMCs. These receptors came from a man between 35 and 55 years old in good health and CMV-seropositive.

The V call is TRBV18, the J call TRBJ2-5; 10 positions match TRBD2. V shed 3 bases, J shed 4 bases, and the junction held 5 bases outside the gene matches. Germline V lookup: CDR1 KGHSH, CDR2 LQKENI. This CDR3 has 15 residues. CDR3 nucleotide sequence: TGTGCCAGCTCACCCCCTAGCGGGAGTGGAGAGACCCAGTACTTC. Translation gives CASSPPSGSGETQYF.

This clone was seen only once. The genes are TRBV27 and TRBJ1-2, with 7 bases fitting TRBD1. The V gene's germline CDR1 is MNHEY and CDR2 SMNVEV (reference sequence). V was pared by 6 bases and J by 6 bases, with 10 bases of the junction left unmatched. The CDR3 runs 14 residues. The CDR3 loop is CASSLKTGRDGYTF. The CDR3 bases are TGTGCCAGCAGCCTTAAGACAGGGCGGGATGGCTACACCTTC.

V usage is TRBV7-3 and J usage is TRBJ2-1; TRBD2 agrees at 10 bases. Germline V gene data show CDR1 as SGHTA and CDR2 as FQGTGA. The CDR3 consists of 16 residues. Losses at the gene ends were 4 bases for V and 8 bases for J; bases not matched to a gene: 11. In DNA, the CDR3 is TGTGCCAGCAGCTCGGACCTAGCGGGGGCTTGGGATGAGCAGTTCTTC. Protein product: CASSSDLAGAWDEQFF.

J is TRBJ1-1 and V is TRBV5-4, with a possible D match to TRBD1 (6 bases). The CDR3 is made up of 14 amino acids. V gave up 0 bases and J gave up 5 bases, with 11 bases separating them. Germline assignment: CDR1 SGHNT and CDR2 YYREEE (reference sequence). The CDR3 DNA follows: TGTGCCAGCAGCTTGGACAGGGTCGGGACTGAAGCTTTCTTT. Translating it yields CASSLDRVGTEAFF.

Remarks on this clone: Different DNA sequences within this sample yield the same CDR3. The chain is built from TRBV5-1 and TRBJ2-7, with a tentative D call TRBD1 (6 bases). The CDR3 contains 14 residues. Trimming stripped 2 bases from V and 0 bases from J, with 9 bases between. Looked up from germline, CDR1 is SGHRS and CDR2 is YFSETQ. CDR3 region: CASSFGQNSYEQYF. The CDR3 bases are TGCGCCAGCAGCTTTGGACAGAACTCCTACGAGCAGTACTTC.

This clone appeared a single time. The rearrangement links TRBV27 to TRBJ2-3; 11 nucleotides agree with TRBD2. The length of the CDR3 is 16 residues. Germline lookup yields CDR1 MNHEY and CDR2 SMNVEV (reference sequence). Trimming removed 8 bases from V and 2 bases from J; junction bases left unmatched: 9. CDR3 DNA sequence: TGTGCCAGCCTCCCCAGACTAGCGGGATTCACAGATACGCAGTATTTT. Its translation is CASLPRLAGFTDTQYF.

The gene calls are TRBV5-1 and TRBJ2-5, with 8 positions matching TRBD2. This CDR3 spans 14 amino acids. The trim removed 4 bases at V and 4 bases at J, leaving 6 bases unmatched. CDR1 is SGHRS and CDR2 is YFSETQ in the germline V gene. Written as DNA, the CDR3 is TGCGCCAGCAGCCTCGTGCGGGAGGCAGAGACCCAGTACTTC. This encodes CASSLVREAETQYF. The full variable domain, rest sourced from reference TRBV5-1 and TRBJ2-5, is KAGVTQTPRYLIKTRGQQVTLSCSPISGHRSVSWYQQTPGQGLQFLFEYFSETQRNKGNFPGRFSGRQFSNSRSEMNVSTLELGDSALYLCASSLVREAETQYFGPGTRLLVL.

The CDR3, as DNA: TGTGCCAGCAGCCTCAGGTCGGGGGAGAGGCGGACAGATACGCAGTATTTT. Residues: CASSLRSGERRTDTQYF. The chain carries TRBV7-2 and TRBJ2-3, with D perhaps matching TRBD2 (6 bases). V shed 5 bases and J shed 3 bases, with 21 bases lying between them. This CDR3 is built from 17 residues. The germline V gene has CDR1 SGHTA and CDR2 FQGNSA. The full variable domain, its missing parts supplied by reference TRBV7-2 and TRBJ2-3, is GAGVSQSPSNKVTEKGKDVELRCDPISGHTALYWYRQSLGQGLEFLIYFQGNSAPDKSGLPSDRFSAERTGGSVSTLTIQRTQQEDSAVYLCASSLRSGERRTDTQYFGPGTRLTVL.

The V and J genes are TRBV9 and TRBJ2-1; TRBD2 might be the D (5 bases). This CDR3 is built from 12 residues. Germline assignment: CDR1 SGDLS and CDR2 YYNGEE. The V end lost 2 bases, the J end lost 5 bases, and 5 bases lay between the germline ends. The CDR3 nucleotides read TGTGCCAGCAGCGTGGAGGACAATGAGCAGTTCTTC. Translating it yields CASSVEDNEQFF.

The CDR3 reads CASSFQQVEETQYF. DNA of the CDR3: TGTGCCAGCAGCTTCCAGCAGGTTGAAGAGACCCAGTACTTC. The genes are TRBV11-2 and TRBJ2-5, with D hard to call. Germline V gene lookup returns CDR1 SGHAT and CDR2 FQNNGV. This CDR3 has 14 amino acids. V was clipped by 3 bases and J by 3 bases, with 11 bases between them. The variable domain in full, completed from reference TRBV11-2 and TRBJ2-5, reads EAGVAQSPRYKIIEKRQSVAFWCNPISGHATLYWYQQILGQGPKLLIQFQNNGVVDDSQLPKDRFSAERLKGVDSTLKIQPAKLEDSAVYLCASSFQQVEETQYFGPGTRLLVL.

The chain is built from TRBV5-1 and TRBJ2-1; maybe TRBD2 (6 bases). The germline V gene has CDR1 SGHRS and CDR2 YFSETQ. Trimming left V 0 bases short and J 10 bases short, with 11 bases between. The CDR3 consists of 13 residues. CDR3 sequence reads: CASSLALRGEQFF. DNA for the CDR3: TGCGCCAGCAGCTTGGCGTTGCGGGGAGAGCAGTTCTTC.

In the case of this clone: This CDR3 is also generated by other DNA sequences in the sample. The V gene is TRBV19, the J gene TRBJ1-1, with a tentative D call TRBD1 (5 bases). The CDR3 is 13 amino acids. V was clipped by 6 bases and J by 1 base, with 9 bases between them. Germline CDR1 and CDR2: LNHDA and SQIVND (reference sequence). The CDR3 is CASSPTGNTEAFF. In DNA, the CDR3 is TGTGCCAGTAGCCCTACAGGGAACACTGAAGCTTTCTTT.

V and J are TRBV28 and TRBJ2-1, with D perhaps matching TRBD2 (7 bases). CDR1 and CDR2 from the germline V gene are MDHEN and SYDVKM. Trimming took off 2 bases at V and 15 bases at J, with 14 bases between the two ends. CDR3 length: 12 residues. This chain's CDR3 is CASSLPAGAGFF. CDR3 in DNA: TGTGCCAGCAGTTTACCGGCGGGGGCTGGGTTCTTC.

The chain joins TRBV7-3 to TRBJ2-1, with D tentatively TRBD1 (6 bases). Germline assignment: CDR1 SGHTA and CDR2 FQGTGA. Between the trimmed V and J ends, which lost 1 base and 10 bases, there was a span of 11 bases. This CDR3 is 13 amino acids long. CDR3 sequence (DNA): TGTGCCAGCAGCTTAAGCAGGGGTGGCGAGCAGTTCTTC. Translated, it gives CASSLSRGGEQFF.

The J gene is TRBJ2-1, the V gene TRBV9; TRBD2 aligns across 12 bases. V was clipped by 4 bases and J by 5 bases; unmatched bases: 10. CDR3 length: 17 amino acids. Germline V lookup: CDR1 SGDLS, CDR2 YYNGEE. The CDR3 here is CASSPRPLAGGNNEQFF. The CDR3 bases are TGTGCCAGCAGCCCCCGGCCGCTAGCGGGAGGGAACAATGAGCAGTTCTTC.

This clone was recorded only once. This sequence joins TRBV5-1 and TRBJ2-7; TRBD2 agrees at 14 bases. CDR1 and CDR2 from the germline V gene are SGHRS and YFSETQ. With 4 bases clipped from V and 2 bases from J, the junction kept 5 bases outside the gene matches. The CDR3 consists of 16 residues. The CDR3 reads CASSELTSGRAYEQYF. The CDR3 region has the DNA TGCGCCAGCAGCGAACTGACTAGCGGGAGGGCCTACGAGCAGTACTTC.

The CDR3 DNA sequence: TGTGCCAGCAGCGTACCAACTAGCGGGAAAAATGAGCAGTTCTTC. Protein: CASSVPTSGKNEQFF. V gene TRBV9 combines with J gene TRBJ2-1; TRBD2 matches at 10 bases. The CDR3 has 15 amino acids. V trimming: 1 base; J trimming: 7 bases; junction bases outside the gene matches: 5. Germline V gene sequence: CDR1 SGDLS, CDR2 YYNGEE.

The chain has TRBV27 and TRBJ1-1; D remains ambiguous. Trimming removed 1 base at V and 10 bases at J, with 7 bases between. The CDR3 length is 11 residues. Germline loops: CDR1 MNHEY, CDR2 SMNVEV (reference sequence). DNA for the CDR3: TGTGCCAGCAGTTTATTGGGGAGAGCTTTCTTT. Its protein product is CASSLLGRAFF.

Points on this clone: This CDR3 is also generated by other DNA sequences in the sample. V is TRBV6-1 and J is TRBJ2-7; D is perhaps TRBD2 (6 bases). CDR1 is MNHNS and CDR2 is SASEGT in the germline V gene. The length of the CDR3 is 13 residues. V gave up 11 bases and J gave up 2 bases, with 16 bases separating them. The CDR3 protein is CAGTGTGTYEQYF. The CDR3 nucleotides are TGTGCCGGGACCGGGACTGGGACCTACGAGCAGTACTTC.

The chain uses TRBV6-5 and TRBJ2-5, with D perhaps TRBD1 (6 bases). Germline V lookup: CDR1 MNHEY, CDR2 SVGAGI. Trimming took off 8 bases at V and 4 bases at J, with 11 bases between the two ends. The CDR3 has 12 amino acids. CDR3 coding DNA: TGTGCCAGCGGCCAGGGGTTAGAGACCCAGTACTTC. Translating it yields CASGQGLETQYF.

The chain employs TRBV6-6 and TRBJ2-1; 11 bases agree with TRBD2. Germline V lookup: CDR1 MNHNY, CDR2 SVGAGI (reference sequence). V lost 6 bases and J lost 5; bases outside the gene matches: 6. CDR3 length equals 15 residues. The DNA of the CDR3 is TGTGCCAGCAGGCCTGGGACTAGCGGACACAATGAGCAGTTCTTC. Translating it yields CASRPGTSGHNEQFF.

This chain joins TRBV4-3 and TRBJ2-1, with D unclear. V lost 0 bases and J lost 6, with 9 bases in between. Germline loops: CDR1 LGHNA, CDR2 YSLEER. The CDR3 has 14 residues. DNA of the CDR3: TGCGCCAGCAGCCAAGATCTTAGTGCCAATGAGCAGTTCTTC. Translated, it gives CASSQDLSANEQFF.

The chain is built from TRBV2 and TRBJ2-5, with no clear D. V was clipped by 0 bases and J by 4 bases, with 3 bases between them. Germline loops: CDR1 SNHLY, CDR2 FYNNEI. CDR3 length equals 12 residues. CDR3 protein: CASSEAAETQYF. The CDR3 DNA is TGTGCCAGCAGTGAAGCGGCAGAGACCCAGTACTTC.

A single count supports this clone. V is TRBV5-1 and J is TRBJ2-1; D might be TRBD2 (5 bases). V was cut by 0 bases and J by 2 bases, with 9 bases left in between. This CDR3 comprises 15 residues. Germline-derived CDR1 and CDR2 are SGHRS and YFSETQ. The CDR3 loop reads CASSLGRSPYNEQFF. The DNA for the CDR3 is TGCGCCAGCAGCTTGGGGAGGTCCCCCTACAATGAGCAGTTCTTC.

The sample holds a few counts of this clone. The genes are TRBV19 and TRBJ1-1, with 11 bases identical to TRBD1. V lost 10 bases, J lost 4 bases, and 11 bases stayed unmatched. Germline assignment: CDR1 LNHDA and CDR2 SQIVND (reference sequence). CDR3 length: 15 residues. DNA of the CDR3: TGTGCCACTGGACAGGGGGCTCCGAGGGGCACTGAAGCTTTCTTT. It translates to CATGQGAPRGTEAFF.

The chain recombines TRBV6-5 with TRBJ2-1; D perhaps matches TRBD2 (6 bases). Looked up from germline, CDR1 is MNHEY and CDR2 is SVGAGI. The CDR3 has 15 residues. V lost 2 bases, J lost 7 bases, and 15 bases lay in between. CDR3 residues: CASSYGVRGSNEQFF. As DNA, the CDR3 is TGTGCCAGCAGTTACGGGGTTCGGGGGTCGAATGAGCAGTTCTTC.

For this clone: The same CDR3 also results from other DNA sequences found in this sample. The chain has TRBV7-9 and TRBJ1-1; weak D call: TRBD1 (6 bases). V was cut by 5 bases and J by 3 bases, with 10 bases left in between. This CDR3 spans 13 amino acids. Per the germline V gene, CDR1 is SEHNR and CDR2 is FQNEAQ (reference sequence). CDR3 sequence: CASSPAGDTEAFF. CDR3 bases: TGTGCCAGCAGCCCGGCAGGGGACACTGAAGCTTTCTTT. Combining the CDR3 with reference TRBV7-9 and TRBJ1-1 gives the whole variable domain DTGVSQNPRHKITKRGQNVTFRCDPISEHNRLYWYRQTLGQGPEFLTYFQNEAQLEKSRLLSDRFSAERPKGSFSTLEIQRTEQGDSAMYLCASSPAGDTEAFFGQGTRLTVV.

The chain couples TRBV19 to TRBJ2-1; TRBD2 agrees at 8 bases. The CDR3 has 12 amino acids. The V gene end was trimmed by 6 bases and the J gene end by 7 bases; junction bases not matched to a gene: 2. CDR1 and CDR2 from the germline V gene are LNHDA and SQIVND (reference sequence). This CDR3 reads CASSRLANEQFF. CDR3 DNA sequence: TGTGCCAGTAGCCGACTAGCGAATGAGCAGTTCTTC.